The 7 T cell receptor beta chains in this list originate from one sample, sequenced in a study of T cell clonotyping in hematopoietic cell transplantation. Assay used: immunoSEQ multiplex PCR; TCRdb lists only in-frame clones, some missing. The profile shows roughly 40,000 clones, about 85% of them singletons. Time point: recipient sample about 28 days before transplant, after cytoreduction. The starting material was peripheral blood mononuclear cells, obtained before stem cell transplant. These receptors were obtained from a man aged 55-75 years with acute myeloid leukemia. Some clones in this sample may be carry-over from other donors' samples.

The rearrangement joins TRBV11-2 to TRBJ1-5, with a tentative D call TRBD1 (5 bases). Trimming left V 5 bases short and J 2 bases short, with 10 bases between. The CDR3 extends over 14 amino acids. Germline CDR1 is SGHAT and CDR2 is FQNNGV. The CDR3 loop is CASSAKGGNQPQHF. The CDR3 nucleotides are TGTGCCAGCAGCGCAAAAGGGGGCAATCAGCCCCAGCATTTT. The complete variable domain, with remaining parts taken from reference TRBV11-2 and TRBJ1-5, reads EAGVAQSPRYKIIEKRQSVAFWCNPISGHATLYWYQQILGQGPKLLIQFQNNGVVDDSQLPKDRFSAERLKGVDSTLKIQPAKLEDSAVYLCASSAKGGNQPQHFGDGTRLSIL.

The chain carries TRBV11-3 and TRBJ2-6; D might be TRBD1 (6 bases). Germline V gene data show CDR1 as SGHNT and CDR2 as YENEEA. This CDR3 contains 16 residues. V was pared by 0 bases and J by 4 bases, with 10 bases between. CDR3 bases: TGTGCCAGCAGCTTAGAGTCAGGGGTCGGGGCCAACGTCCTGACTTTC. It yields the protein CASSLESGVGANVLTF.

This chain joins TRBV10-2 and TRBJ2-7, with D perhaps TRBD1 (5 bases). CDR3 length: 11 residues. In germline, CDR1 is WSHSY, CDR2 SAAADI. V lost 8 bases and J 7 bases, leaving 12 bases between the germline ends. CDR3 sequence reads: CASRRGGEQYF. The CDR3 DNA reads TGCGCCAGCCGAAGGGGTGGTGAGCAGTACTTC.

In DNA, the CDR3 is TGCAGTGCCAGCCAGAATGAAAAACTGTTTTTT. Its protein is CSASQNEKLFF. The chain is built from TRBV20-1 and TRBJ1-4; D unresolved. Germline CDR1 is DFQATT and CDR2 is SNEGSKA (reference sequence). Trimming removed 6 bases at V and 5 bases at J, with 7 bases between. The CDR3 covers 11 residues.

V and J are TRBV28 and TRBJ1-2; D ambiguous. CDR1 is MDHEN and CDR2 is SYDVKM in the germline V gene. The CDR3 runs to 12 residues. Trimming removed 11 bases at V and 0 bases at J, with 10 bases between. CDR3 sequence: CAVGGANYGYTF. The CDR3 coding sequence is TGTGCCGTCGGCGGGGCTAACTATGGCTACACCTTC.

V usage is TRBV6-5 and J usage is TRBJ2-7; D ambiguous. This CDR3 has 15 amino acids. The germline V gene has CDR1 MNHEY and CDR2 SVGAGI. V gave up 3 bases and J gave up 5 bases, with 17 bases separating them. CDR3 residues: CASSYAESRGNEQYF. The CDR3 nucleotides read TGTGCCAGCAGTTATGCGGAGAGTCGTGGGAACGAGCAGTACTTC.

As regards this clone: An end of the junction does not agree with germline; a read error may underlie this. The rearrangement links TRBV7-2 to TRBJ2-3; D unclear. Germline CDR1 and CDR2: SGHTA and FQGNSA. The CDR3 totals 12 residues. CDR3 nucleotide sequence: TGTGCCGGCAGCTCACACACAGATACGCAGTATTTT. This sequence encodes CAGSSHTDTQYF. Looking up the rest from reference TRBV7-2 and TRBJ2-3 gives the full variable domain: GAGVSQSPSNKVTEKGKDVELRCDPISGHTALYWYRQSLGQGLEFLIYFQGNSAPDKSGLPSDRFSAERTGGSVSTLTIQRTQQEDSAVYLCAGSSHTDTQYFGPGTRLTVL.